This T cell receptor beta chain is from a study of Graves' ophthalmopathy and Graves' hyperthyroidism. TCR beta CDR3 regions were amplified from RNA transcripts. HTBI primers were employed in first-round RT-PCR, then a second-round multiplex PCR followed. TCRdb re-called the multiplex PCR reads with MiXCR, one entry per CDR3 protein. Of roughly 350,000 distinct CDR3 sequences in the sample, about 15% were seen once. Trimming shortened V by 3 bases and J by 2 bases, and 7 bases separated the two germline ends. Germline lookup yields CDR1 SGHTA and CDR2 FQGTGA. This CDR3 contains 13 residues. This clonotype has ten or more counts.

The sequencing input was peripheral blood. The TCR comes from an adult woman with stable Graves' hyperthyroidism. V is TRBV7-3 and J is TRBJ2-5; D is ambiguous. The chain's CDR3 is CASSLRGQETQYF. CDR3 nucleotide sequence: TGTGCCAGCAGCTTGCGAGGTCAAGAGACCCAGTACTTC.